This T cell receptor (beta chain) derives from a study of molecular identifiers for immune sequencing clone quantification. For the study at large: Replicates partitioned RNA from around 18,000 or 91,000 naive CD8 cells into five parts, sequencing four. Study-level results: The share of molecules held by clones above 20 RNA copies was over 97% in effector cells and under 1% in naive cells.

The authors gated naive CD8 T cells as CD8+CD4-CCR7+CD45RA+ for sorting. Looked up from germline, CDR1 is MNHEY and CDR2 is SMNVEV (reference sequence). The CDR3 runs 13 residues. Between the trimmed V and J ends, which lost 4 bases and 0 bases, there was a span of 5 bases. TCRdb reanalysed the PCR reads using MiXCR and keeps one entry per CDR3 protein. The sample carries tens of thousands of distinct CDR3 sequences, around a sixth recorded once. This clonotype was seen at least ten times. The antigen remains undetermined. The receptor was isolated from a human donor in good health. Some libraries in this study had Jurkat cell RNA spiked in. This chain links TRBV27 with TRBJ2-3; D gene ambiguous. The specimen sequenced was naive CD8+ T cells from blood, with Jurkat cell RNA spiked in. Stated subset: FACS-sorted CD8+CD4-CCR7+CD45RA+ naive T cells. This CDR3 reads CASSSSSTDTQYF. The CDR3 nucleotides are TGTGCCAGCAGTTCATCTAGCACAGATACGCAGTATTTT.